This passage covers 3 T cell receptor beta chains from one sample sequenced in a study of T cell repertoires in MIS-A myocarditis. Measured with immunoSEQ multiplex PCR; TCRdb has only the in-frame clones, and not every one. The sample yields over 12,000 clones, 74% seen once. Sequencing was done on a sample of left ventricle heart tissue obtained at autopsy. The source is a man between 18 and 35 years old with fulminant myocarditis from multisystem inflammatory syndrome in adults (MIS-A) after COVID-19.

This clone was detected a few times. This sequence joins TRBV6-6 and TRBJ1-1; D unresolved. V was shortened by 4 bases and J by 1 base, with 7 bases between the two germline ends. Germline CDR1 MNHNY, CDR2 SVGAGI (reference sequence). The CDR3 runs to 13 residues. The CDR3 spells CASSWSGNTEAFF. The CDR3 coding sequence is TGTGCCAGCAGTTGGTCGGGGAACACTGAAGCTTTCTTT.

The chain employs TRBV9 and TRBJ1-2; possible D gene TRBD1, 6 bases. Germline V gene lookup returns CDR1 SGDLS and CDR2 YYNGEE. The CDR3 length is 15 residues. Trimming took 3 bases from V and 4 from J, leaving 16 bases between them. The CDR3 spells CASSAGDGRAYGYTF. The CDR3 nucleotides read TGTGCCAGCAGCGCAGGGGACGGACGGGCCTATGGCTACACCTTC.

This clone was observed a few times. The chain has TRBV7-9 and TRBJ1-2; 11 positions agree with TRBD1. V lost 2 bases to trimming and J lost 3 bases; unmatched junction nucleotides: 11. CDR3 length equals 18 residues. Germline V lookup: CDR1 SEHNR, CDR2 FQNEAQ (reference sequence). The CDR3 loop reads CASSLKRTGGWSDYGYTF. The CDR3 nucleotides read TGTGCCAGCAGCTTAAAACGGACAGGGGGCTGGTCGGACTATGGCTACACCTTC.